The sequence of this T cell receptor beta chain was determined in a study of control samples from healthy donors and cancer patients. On this clone itself: The same CDR3 is also encoded by other DNA sequences in this sample.

Generated by immunoSEQ multiplex PCR, the TCRdb table keeps only in-frame clones and is missing some. The sample gives more than 65,000 clones, 75% to 90% of which show up once; more than 12% is in the top ten. The CDR3 loop spans 16 amino acids. J gave up 0 bases and V 3 bases, and 3 bases lay outside the gene matches. From germline, CDR1 is MNHEY and CDR2 SMNVEV (reference sequence). This TCR was sampled from a man aged 45-60 years in good health. This chain uses TRBV27 with TRBJ2-3; 10 bases map to TRBD2. Input material: blood. The CDR3 region has the DNA TGTGCCAGCAGTTTTCTGACTAGCGGGAGCACAGATACGCAGTATTTT. Protein: CASSFLTSGSTDTQYF.